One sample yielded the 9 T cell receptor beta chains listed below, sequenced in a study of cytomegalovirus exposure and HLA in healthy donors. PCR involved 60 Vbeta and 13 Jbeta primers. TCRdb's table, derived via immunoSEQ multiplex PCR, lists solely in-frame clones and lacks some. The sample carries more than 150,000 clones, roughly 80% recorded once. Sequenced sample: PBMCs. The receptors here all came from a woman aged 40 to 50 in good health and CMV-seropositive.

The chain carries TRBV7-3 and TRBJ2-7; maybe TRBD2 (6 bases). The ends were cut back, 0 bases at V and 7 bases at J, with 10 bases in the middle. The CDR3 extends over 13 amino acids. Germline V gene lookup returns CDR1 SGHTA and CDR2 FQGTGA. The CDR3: CASSLTWEAEQYF. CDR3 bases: TGTGCCAGCAGCTTAACATGGGAGGCGGAGCAGTACTTC.

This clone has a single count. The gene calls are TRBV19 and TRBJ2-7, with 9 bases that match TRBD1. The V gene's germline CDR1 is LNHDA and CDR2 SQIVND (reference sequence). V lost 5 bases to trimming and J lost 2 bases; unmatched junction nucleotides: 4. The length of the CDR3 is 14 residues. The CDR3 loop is CASSVDRGAYEQYF. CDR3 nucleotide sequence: TGTGCCAGTAGTGTCGACAGGGGGGCCTACGAGCAGTACTTC.

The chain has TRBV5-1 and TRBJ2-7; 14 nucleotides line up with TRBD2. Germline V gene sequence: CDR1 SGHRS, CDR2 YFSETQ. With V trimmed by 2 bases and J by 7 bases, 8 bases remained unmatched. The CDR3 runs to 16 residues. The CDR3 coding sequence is TGCGCCAGCAGCTTCGCCGGGACTAGCGGGAGTGAGGAGCAGTACTTC. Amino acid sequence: CASSFAGTSGSEEQYF.

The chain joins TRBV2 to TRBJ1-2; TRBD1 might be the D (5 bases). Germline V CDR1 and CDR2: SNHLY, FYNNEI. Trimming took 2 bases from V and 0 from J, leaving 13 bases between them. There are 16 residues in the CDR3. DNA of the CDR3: TGTGCCAGCAGTGAATGGGGCGGGGTCCCTAACTATGGCTACACCTTC. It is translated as CASSEWGGVPNYGYTF.

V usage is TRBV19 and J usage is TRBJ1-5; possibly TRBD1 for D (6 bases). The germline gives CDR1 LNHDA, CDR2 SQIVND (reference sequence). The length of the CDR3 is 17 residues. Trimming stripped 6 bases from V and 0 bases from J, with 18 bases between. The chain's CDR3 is CASRSIGGGYSNQPQHF. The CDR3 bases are TGTGCCAGTAGGAGTATAGGGGGGGGATATAGCAATCAGCCCCAGCATTTT.

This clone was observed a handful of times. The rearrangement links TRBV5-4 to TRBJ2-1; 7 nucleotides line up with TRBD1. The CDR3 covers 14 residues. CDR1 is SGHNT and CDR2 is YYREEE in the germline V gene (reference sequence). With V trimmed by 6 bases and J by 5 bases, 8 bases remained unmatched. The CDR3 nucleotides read TGTGCCAGCAACCGACAGGGTCGGGACAATGAGCAGTTCTTC. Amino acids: CASNRQGRDNEQFF.

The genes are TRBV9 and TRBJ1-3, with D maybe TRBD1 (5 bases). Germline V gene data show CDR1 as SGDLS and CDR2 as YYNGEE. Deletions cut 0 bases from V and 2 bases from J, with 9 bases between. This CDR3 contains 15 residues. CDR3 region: CASSVGSGAGNTIYF. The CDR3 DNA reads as TGTGCCAGCAGCGTAGGTTCGGGGGCTGGAAACACCATATATTTT.

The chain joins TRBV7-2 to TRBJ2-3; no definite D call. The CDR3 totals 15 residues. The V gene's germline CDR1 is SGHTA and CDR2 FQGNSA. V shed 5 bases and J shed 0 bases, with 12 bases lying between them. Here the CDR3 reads CASSPQRHSTDTQYF. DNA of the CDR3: TGTGCCAGCAGCCCCCAGCGTCACAGCACAGATACGCAGTATTTT.

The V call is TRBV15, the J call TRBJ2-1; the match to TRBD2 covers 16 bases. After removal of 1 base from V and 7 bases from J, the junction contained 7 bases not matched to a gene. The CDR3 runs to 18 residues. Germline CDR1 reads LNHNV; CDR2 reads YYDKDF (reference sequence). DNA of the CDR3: TGTGCCACCAGCAGAGCCCCGGGACTAGCGGGAGGGAGTAATGAGCAGTTCTTC. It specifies CATSRAPGLAGGSNEQFF.